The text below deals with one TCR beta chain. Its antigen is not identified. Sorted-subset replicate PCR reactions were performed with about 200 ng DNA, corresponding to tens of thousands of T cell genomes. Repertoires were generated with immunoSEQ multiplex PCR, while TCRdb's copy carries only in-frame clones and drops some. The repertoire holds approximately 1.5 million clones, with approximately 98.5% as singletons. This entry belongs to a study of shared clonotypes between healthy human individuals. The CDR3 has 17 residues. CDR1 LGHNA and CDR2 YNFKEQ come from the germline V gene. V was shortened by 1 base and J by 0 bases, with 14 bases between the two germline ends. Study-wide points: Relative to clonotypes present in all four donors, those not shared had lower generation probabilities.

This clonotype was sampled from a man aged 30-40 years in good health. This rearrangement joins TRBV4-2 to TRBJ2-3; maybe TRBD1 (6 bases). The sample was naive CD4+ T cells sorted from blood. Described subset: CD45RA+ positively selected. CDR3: CASSQGAQTGSTDTQYF. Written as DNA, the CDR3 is TGTGCCAGCAGCCAAGGAGCCCAGACAGGTAGCACAGATACGCAGTATTTT.